The present T cell receptor beta chain was sequenced within a study of OX40 agonist ivuxolimab in advanced cancers. For the study at large: The study treated patients with ivuxolimab, an agonistic anti-OX40 (CD134) antibody. A male proportion of 82.7% was recorded, with mean age about 62 years and range about 23 to 90. Patients in the trial were receiving intravenous ivuxolimab every 2 weeks, at doses of 0.01 to 10 mg/kg.

TCRdb's copy holds only in-frame clones and misses some; the assay was immunoSEQ multiplex PCR. The sample lists about 76,000 clones, 88% seen once, with 0.75% to 1% in the top ten. Overall study findings and caveats: Antigen specificity was not determined for the expanded peripheral T cells.

As to this clone: Its antigen is unknown.

CDR3 length equals 15 residues. Germline-derived CDR1 and CDR2 are MNHEY and SVGAGI. Between the trimmed V and J ends, which lost 0 bases and 9 bases, there was a span of 15 bases. This sequence joins TRBV6-5 and TRBJ2-1, with D possibly being TRBD1 (5 bases). The sample was CD4+ or CD8+ T cells sorted from blood, taken in a trial of the OX40 agonist ivuxolimab. This receptor was obtained from an adult with an advanced solid tumor such as melanoma, head and neck, liver or kidney cancer. The CDR3 nucleotides are TGTGCCAGCAGTTACTCGTACCTAATCCAGGGTGAGCAGTTCTTC. This encodes CASSYSYLIQGEQFF.